A selection of T cell receptor beta chains follows, all from one sample in a study of vaccination and CD4 T cells after COVID-19. Via MiXCR, TCRdb re-called the PCR reads, giving one row per CDR3 protein. The sample contains 7,500 to 8,000 distinct CDR3 sequences, 60% of which appear only once. Antigens of these TCRs are unknown. Sequenced input: CD4+ T cells from blood, cultured in vitro. These receptor sequences come from a human donor who had recovered from COVID-19. Each CDR3 is given with its conserved first and last residue. A D gene is named only where the DNA matches it firmly. Clone size is not always given. Where it is, it says once, few, many or a class for expanded clones.

len	j_gene	d_gene	v_gene	abundance	CDR3nt	CDR3aa
11	TRBJ2-3	.	TRBV20-1	.	TGCAGTGCTAAGGGAACAGATACGCAGTATTTT	CSAKGTDTQYF
13	TRBJ1-2	TRBD1	TRBV5-1	.	TGCGCCAGCAGCTTGGGGGACAGCTATGGCTACACCTTC	CASSLGDSYGYTF
14	TRBJ2-7	.	TRBV7-6	.	TGTGCCAGCAGCTTACTAGAAAACGCCTACGAGCAGTACTTC	CASSLLENAYEQYF
16	TRBJ2-4	.	TRBV15	.	TGTGCCACCAGCAGTTTAGGGATTCGAGCCAAAAACATTCAGTACTTC	CATSSLGIRAKNIQYF
13	TRBJ1-1	.	TRBV7-3	.	TGTGCCAGCAGCTCATTACTGGGCGCTGAAGCTTTCTTT	CASSSLLGAEAFF
14	TRBJ1-1	.	TRBV7-2	.	TGTGCCAGCAGCTCCGACACTCTGAACACTGAAGCTTTCTTT	CASSSDTLNTEAFF
15	TRBJ1-2	.	TRBV5-7	.	TGTGCCAGCAGCCCGGATGGGGGGCCTAACTATGGCTACACCTTC	CASSPDGGPNYGYTF
13	TRBJ2-3	TRBD2	TRBV20-1	.	TGCAGTGCTAGCCCCTGGCGGGGGGATACGCAGTATTTT	CSASPWRGDTQYF
17	TRBJ2-2	TRBD2	TRBV20-1	.	TGCAGTGCTAGCCGGGGACTAGCGGGAGGGTTAACCGGGGAGCTGTTTTTT	CSASRGLAGGLTGELFF
13	TRBJ2-5	.	TRBV3-1	once	TGTGCCAGCAGCCAGGAGGGGCTCTTGACCCAGTACTTC	CASSQEGLLTQYF
13	TRBJ2-2	.	TRBV20-1	.	TGCAGTGCTAGAGATCTGATCACAAGGGAGCTGTTTTTT	CSARDLITRELFF
13	TRBJ2-2	.	TRBV6-1	few	TGTGCCACCCGGATCTTTAGCACCGGGGAGCTGTTTTTT	CATRIFSTGELFF
13	TRBJ1-5	.	TRBV2	.	TGTGCCAGCAGTGTGGGCAACGTGGAGCCCCAGCATTTT	CASSVGNVEPQHF
12	TRBJ2-1	.	TRBV12-3/TRBV12-4	.	TGTGCCAGCAGTTTAATTCCGGATGAGCAGTTCTTC	CASSLIPDEQFF
12	TRBJ2-1	.	TRBV9	.	TGTGCCAGCAGCGTAGGAAGGGGTGAGCAGTTCTTC	CASSVGRGEQFF
14	TRBJ2-5	.	TRBV7-2	few	TGTGCCAGCAGCTTAGGTGCGACAGAAGAGACCCAGTACTTC	CASSLGATEETQYF
15	TRBJ2-5	TRBD1	TRBV5-4	.	TGTGCCAGCAGCTTGCCGGGGACAGGGGCAGAGACCCAGTACTTC	CASSLPGTGAETQYF
17	TRBJ2-3	TRBD2	TRBV20-1	few	TGCAGTGCTAGAGATCCTGGGACTAGCGGCTACACAGATACGCAGTATTTT	CSARDPGTSGYTDTQYF
18	TRBJ2-2	TRBD1	TRBV15	few	TGTGCCACCAGCACCTGGGACAGGGCGTTTGAGGGAACCGGGGAGCTGTTTTTT	CATSTWDRAFEGTGELFF
14	TRBJ2-3	.	TRBV20-1	.	TGCAGTGCCCTAAAGCGGTTCGGTACAGATACGCAGTATTTT	CSALKRFGTDTQYF
15	TRBJ2-3	TRBD2	TRBV20-1	.	TGCAGTGCCACATCCGCTAGCGGGGGAACAGATACGCAGTATTTT	CSATSASGGTDTQYF
13	TRBJ2-1	.	TRBV19	.	TGTGCCAGTAGTATAGATTATGAGAATGAGCAGTTCTTC	CASSIDYENEQFF
13	TRBJ2-1	.	TRBV7-2	.	TGTGCCAGCAGCGCCTTTTTCGCGAATGAGCAGTTCTTC	CASSAFFANEQFF
15	TRBJ1-1	.	TRBV6-1	.	TGTGCCAGCATTGGACTCGGTACAGGTAACACTGAAGCTTTCTTT	CASIGLGTGNTEAFF
15	TRBJ1-1	TRBD1	TRBV5-1	.	TGCGCCAGCAGCTTGGCGGAGGGGGCGGGAACTGAAGCTTTCTTT	CASSLAEGAGTEAFF
15	TRBJ1-1	.	TRBV6-5	few	TGTGCCAGCAGTTATCAGCAACAGGGAAACACTGAAGCTTTCTTT	CASSYQQQGNTEAFF
14	TRBJ2-7	.	TRBV18	.	TGTGCCAGCTCACCAAGATCTAGCTCCTACGAGCAGTACTTC	CASSPRSSSYEQYF
17	TRBJ2-5	TRBD2	TRBV15	few	TGTGCCACCAGCAGAGATCGGGTAGCGGGAGGGCCAGAGACCCAGTACTTC	CATSRDRVAGGPETQYF
14	TRBJ2-5	TRBD1	TRBV7-2	.	TGTGCCAGCAGCTGGAGGACAGGCCAAGAGACCCAGTACTTC	CASSWRTGQETQYF
13	TRBJ2-3	.	TRBV20-1	few	TGCAGGGCCCAAGGGGCGAGCACAGATACGCAGTATTTT	CRAQGASTDTQYF
18	TRBJ1-6	.	TRBV20-1	.	TGCAGTGCTAGAAGCTGGGGGGGGGGGCTATCCTATAATTCACCCCTCCACTTT	CSARSWGGGLSYNSPLHF
15	TRBJ2-3	TRBD2	TRBV10-3	.	TGTGCCATCAGGACTAGCGGATCTAGCACAGATACGCAGTATTTT	CAIRTSGSSTDTQYF
13	TRBJ1-2	.	TRBV6-1	.	TGTGCCAGCAGTATGGATCCGAACTATGGCTACACCTTC	CASSMDPNYGYTF
11	TRBJ2-5	.	TRBV7-8	few	TGTGCCAGCAGCGCGCGGGAGACCCAGTACTTC	CASSARETQYF
16	TRBJ2-1	TRBD2	TRBV11-1	.	TGTGCCAGCACCAACCCGGGGGAGGGCCAGGTGTATGAGCAGTTCTTC	CASTNPGEGQVYEQFF
14	TRBJ1-1	TRBD1	TRBV11-3	few	TGTGCCAGCGCCGGGGACAGTCTCAACACTGAAGCTTTCTTT	CASAGDSLNTEAFF
17	TRBJ2-1	TRBD2	TRBV15	.	TGTGCCAGCCGGACTAGCGGCTTCTTGGGGACCGGAGATGAGCAGTTCTTC	CASRTSGFLGTGDEQFF
11	TRBJ2-5	TRBD2	TRBV20-1	.	TGCAGTGCGCTAGCGGAAGAGACCCAGTACTTC	CSALAEETQYF